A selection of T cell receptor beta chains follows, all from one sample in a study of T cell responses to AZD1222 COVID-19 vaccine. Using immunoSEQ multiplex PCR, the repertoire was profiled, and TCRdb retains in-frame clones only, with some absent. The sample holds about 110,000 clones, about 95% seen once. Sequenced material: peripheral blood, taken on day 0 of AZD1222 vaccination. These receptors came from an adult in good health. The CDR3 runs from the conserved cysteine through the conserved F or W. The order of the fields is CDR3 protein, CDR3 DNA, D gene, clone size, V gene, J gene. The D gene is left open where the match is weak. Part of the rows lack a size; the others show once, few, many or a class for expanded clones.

CDR3: CASSPLAGSYEQYF
DNA: TGTGCCAGCAGCCCACTAGCCGGGTCCTACGAGCAGTACTTC
D: NA
size: NA
V: TRBV5-4
J: TRBJ2-7

CDR3: CASSTRRFGSYEEQYF
DNA: TGTGCCAGCAGCACACGGCGGTTTGGGTCCTACGAGGAGCAGTACTTC
D: NA
size: few
V: TRBV7-9
J: TRBJ2-7

CDR3: CASTLIGTGDEKLFF
DNA: TGTGCCAGCACTCTCATTGGGACAGGGGATGAAAAACTGTTTTTT
D: TRBD1
size: NA
V: TRBV6-5
J: TRBJ1-4

CDR3: CASSEQTPGAGYTF
DNA: TGTGCCAGCAGTGAGCAAACGCCAGGAGCTGGCTACACCTTC
D: NA
size: NA
V: TRBV6-1
J: TRBJ1-2

CDR3: CATSSLDRVARTWGNEQFF
DNA: TGTGCCACCAGCAGCCTGGACAGGGTGGCCCGTACATGGGGGAATGAGCAGTTCTTC
D: TRBD1
size: NA
V: TRBV15
J: TRBJ2-1

CDR3: CATSDLSPGQQETQYF
DNA: TGTGCCACCAGTGATTTGTCACCGGGACAGCAAGAGACCCAGTACTTC
D: TRBD1
size: NA
V: TRBV24-1
J: TRBJ2-5

CDR3: CASSYKGRGYTF
DNA: TGTGCCAGCAGTTACAAGGGGCGAGGCTACACCTTC
D: NA
size: once
V: TRBV6-5
J: TRBJ1-2

CDR3: CASSELAGASDTQYF
DNA: TGTGCCAGCAGTGAGCTAGCGGGAGCGTCTGATACGCAGTATTTT
D: TRBD2
size: NA
V: TRBV6-4
J: TRBJ2-3

CDR3: CASSPLTGNSPLHF
DNA: TGCGCCAGCAGTCCGCTGACGGGGAATTCACCCCTCCACTTT
D: NA
size: NA
V: TRBV4-3
J: TRBJ1-6

CDR3: CASSDSGYSNTGELFF
DNA: TGTGCCAGCAGTGACTCGGGCTACTCGAACACCGGGGAGCTGTTTTTT
D: NA
size: NA
V: TRBV6-4
J: TRBJ2-2